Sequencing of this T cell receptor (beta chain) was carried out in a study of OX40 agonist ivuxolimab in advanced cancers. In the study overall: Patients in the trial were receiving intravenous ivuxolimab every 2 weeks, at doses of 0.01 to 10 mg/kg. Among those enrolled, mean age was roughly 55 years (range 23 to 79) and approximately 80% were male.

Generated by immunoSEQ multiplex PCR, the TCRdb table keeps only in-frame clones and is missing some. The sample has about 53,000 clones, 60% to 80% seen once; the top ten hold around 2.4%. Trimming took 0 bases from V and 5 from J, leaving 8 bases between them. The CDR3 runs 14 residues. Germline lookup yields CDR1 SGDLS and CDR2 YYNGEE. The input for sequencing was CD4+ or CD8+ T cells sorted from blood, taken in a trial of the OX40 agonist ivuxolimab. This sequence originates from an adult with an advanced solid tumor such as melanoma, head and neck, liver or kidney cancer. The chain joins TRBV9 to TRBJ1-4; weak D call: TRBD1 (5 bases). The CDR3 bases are TGTGCCAGCAGCGTAGAGGGGCAAAATGAAAAACTGTTTTTT. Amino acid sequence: CASSVEGQNEKLFF.